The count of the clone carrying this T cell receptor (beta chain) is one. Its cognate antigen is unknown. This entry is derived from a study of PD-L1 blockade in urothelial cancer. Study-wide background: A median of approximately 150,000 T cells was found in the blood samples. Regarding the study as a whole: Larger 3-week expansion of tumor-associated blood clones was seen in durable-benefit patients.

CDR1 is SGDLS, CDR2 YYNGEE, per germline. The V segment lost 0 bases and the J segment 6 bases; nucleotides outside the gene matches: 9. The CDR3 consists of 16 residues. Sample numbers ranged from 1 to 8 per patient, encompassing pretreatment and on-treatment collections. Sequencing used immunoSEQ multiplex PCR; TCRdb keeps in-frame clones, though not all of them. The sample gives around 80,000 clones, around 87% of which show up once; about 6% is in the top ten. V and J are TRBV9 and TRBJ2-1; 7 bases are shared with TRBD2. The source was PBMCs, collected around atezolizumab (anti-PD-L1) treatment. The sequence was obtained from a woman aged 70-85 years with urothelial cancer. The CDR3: CASSVGGLVRVNEQFF. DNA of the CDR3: TGTGCCAGCAGCGTAGGAGGACTAGTAAGGGTCAATGAGCAGTTCTTC.